This T cell receptor beta chain was observed in a study of T cells in Graves' hyperthyroidism and ophthalmopathy. General study results and limits: Researchers found most expanded thyroid clonotypes above 0.001 in blood as well. Using 13 V-J features, a model discriminated ophthalmopathy from stable hyperthyroidism.

V was clipped by 3 bases and J by 1 base, with 15 bases between them. The CDR3 covers 16 residues. CDR1 KGHSH and CDR2 LQKENI come from the germline V gene. Amplified regions were TCR beta CDR3 sequences from RNA transcripts. A first-round RT-PCR of the TCR CDR3 used the HTBI primer set. TCRdb reprocessed the multiplex PCR reads via MiXCR and lists one record per CDR3 protein. The sample shows about 250,000 distinct CDR3 sequences, approximately 20% of them seen only once. The cohort's ophthalmopathy patients, a group with duration under 3 months, had a Clinical Activity Score of at least 3 and a NOSPECS grade of at least 4. Lactation, pregnancy, other autoimmune disease or uncontrolled infection led to exclusion of patients. Details on this clonotype: Its antigen remains unidentified.

The chain employs TRBV18 and TRBJ2-5; no firm D call. The clonotype comes from a man aged 25-45 years with Graves' ophthalmopathy. Sample: blood. CDR3 sequence reads: CASSPEGRVFQETQYF. The CDR3 DNA sequence: TGTGCCAGCTCACCTGAAGGGCGAGTATTCCAAGAGACCCAGTACTTC.